This T cell receptor (beta chain) was sequenced for a study of T cells in Graves' hyperthyroidism and ophthalmopathy. As for the study in general: Upon initial diagnosis and before any treatment, peripheral blood was collected.

The CDR3 length is 14 residues. From germline, CDR1 is PRHDT and CDR2 FYEKMQ (reference sequence). V trimming: 6 bases; J trimming: 5 bases; junction bases outside the gene matches: 8. Points from the study as a whole: The model anticipated ophthalmopathy a median 6.5 months pre-onset. Most thyroid clonotypes with frequency above 0.001 were detected in blood.

Uncontrolled infections, other autoimmune diseases, pregnancy or lactation led to exclusion of patients. RNA transcripts provided the source from which TCR beta CDR3 regions were amplified. In the first-round RT-PCR of the TCR CDR3, the HTBI primer set was used. TCRdb re-called the multiplex PCR reads with MiXCR, one entry per CDR3 protein. This table holds 450,000 to 600,000 distinct CDR3 sequences, less than 15% found once. This clonotype was seen ten or more times. Its target is not known. Input material: blood. This receptor was identified in a woman in her thirties or forties with Graves' hyperthyroidism. V and J are TRBV13 and TRBJ2-7; 9 bases are a match to TRBD1. The CDR3 nucleotides read TGTGCCAGCAGGGCCGGGACAGGGCTGGACGAGCAGTACTTC. Encoded protein: CASRAGTGLDEQYF.